This passage covers 2 T cell receptor beta chains from one sample sequenced in a study of shared T cell receptors in the human thymus. The table came from immunoSEQ multiplex PCR; TCRdb's copy has only in-frame clones and leaves some out. The sample holds 550,000 to 800,000 clones; roughly 85% are singletons and the top ten take 0.008% to 0.011%. The sample was also reused in another study, on human thymus T cells.

Sequencing was performed on thymocytes. The receptor set was obtained from a girl under three years old with a congenital heart defect.

This clone was detected only a few times. The gene calls are TRBV7-6 and TRBJ2-5, with 9 bases that match TRBD2. Germline assignment: CDR1 SGHVS and CDR2 FNYEAQ. V was clipped by 1 base and J by 0 bases; unmatched bases: 6. CDR3 size: 17 residues. The CDR3 coding sequence is TGTGCCAGCAGCTTAGGGCCGCGCGGGGGGGACCAAGAGACCCAGTACTTC. It yields the protein CASSLGPRGGDQETQYF.

This clone has only a few counts. The chain is built from TRBV25-1 and TRBJ2-5; perhaps TRBD2 as D (6 bases). The germline gives CDR1 MGHDK, CDR2 SYGVNS. This CDR3 has 14 amino acids. V dropped 3 bases and J dropped 7 bases, with 15 bases sitting between them. CDR3 nucleotides: TGTGCCAGCAGTGACGGCGGGGAGGTGGGGACCCAGTACTTC. The encoded protein is CASSDGGEVGTQYF.